This is a list of T cell receptor beta chains from one sample in a study of T cells in Graves' hyperthyroidism and ophthalmopathy. TCRdb passed the multiplex PCR reads through MiXCR, listing each CDR3 protein once. The table includes 500,000 or so distinct CDR3 sequences, 15% to 20% detected once. Sequencing used blood. The receptors originated from a woman aged 30 to 39 with Graves' ophthalmopathy. Both conserved end residues are part of each CDR3. Each record gives: V gene, clone size, J gene, CDR3 protein. Expanded clones are given a class, and other clones once, few, many or no size at all.

v_gene: TRBV30; abundance: many; j_gene: TRBJ2-6; CDR3aa: CAWISGANVLTF
v_gene: TRBV20-1; abundance: many; j_gene: TRBJ2-2; CDR3aa: CSARDSSGRAGELFF
v_gene: TRBV20-1; abundance: -; j_gene: TRBJ2-5; CDR3aa: CSASPSGTGGFLETQYF
v_gene: TRBV2; abundance: many; j_gene: TRBJ1-4; CDR3aa: CASTNLRQATATNEKLFF
v_gene: TRBV28; abundance: many; j_gene: TRBJ1-6; CDR3aa: CASSSPAGTGDNSPLHF
v_gene: TRBV7-9; abundance: -; j_gene: TRBJ1-3; CDR3aa: CASSFRQGRGGNTIYF
v_gene: TRBV6-2/TRBV6-3; abundance: few; j_gene: TRBJ1-1; CDR3aa: CASHDRKIKAFF
v_gene: TRBV20-1; abundance: few; j_gene: TRBJ1-5; CDR3aa: CSARETGMDQPQHF
v_gene: TRBV5-5; abundance: many; j_gene: TRBJ1-1; CDR3aa: CASSLGRAGMDTEAFF
v_gene: TRBV20-1; abundance: -; j_gene: TRBJ1-5; CDR3aa: CSAPDRYSNQPQHF
v_gene: TRBV6-5; abundance: -; j_gene: TRBJ1-2; CDR3aa: CASSYDRVDGYSF
v_gene: TRBV20-1; abundance: many; j_gene: TRBJ2-5; CDR3aa: CSATTGSGLETQYF
v_gene: TRBV6-1; abundance: -; j_gene: TRBJ2-7; CDR3aa: CASSVDLGGEQCF
v_gene: TRBV3-1; abundance: few; j_gene: TRBJ1-6; CDR3aa: CASSQVTGWNYNSPLHF
v_gene: TRBV30; abundance: many; j_gene: TRBJ1-5; CDR3aa: CAWQGASNQPQHF
v_gene: TRBV20-1; abundance: few; j_gene: TRBJ1-4; CDR3aa: CSASISTNEKLFF
v_gene: TRBV7-2; abundance: many; j_gene: TRBJ1-2; CDR3aa: CASSLARQVYGYTF
v_gene: TRBV12-3/TRBV12-4; abundance: many; j_gene: TRBJ2-5; CDR3aa: CASSLVVGPRGETQYF
v_gene: TRBV11-3; abundance: many; j_gene: TRBJ1-4; CDR3aa: CASSLGPDEKLFF
v_gene: TRBV6-1; abundance: few; j_gene: TRBJ2-7; CDR3aa: CASNPPSGRAQGEQYF
v_gene: TRBV5-1; abundance: many; j_gene: TRBJ2-1; CDR3aa: CASSLFLAGAGEQFF
v_gene: TRBV5-1; abundance: -; j_gene: TRBJ1-1; CDR3aa: CASSRHHKGKNTEAFF
v_gene: TRBV28; abundance: many; j_gene: TRBJ2-7; CDR3aa: CASSGGRVRYEQYF
v_gene: TRBV4-1; abundance: many; j_gene: TRBJ2-5; CDR3aa: CASSQVYRKETQYF
v_gene: TRBV5-1; abundance: -; j_gene: TRBJ2-1; CDR3aa: CASSPRTAVNEQFF
v_gene: TRBV7-3; abundance: -; j_gene: TRBJ1-2; CDR3aa: CASSLTSGQGFYGYTF
v_gene: TRBV28; abundance: -; j_gene: TRBJ2-3; CDR3aa: CASSGSGSPTDTRYF
v_gene: TRBV7-3; abundance: many; j_gene: TRBJ2-1; CDR3aa: CASSIDRDREQFF
v_gene: TRBV27; abundance: -; j_gene: TRBJ2-5; CDR3aa: CASSTRLGVGETQYF
v_gene: TRBV7-2; abundance: many; j_gene: TRBJ2-6; CDR3aa: CASSLALRGSGANVLTF
v_gene: TRBV27; abundance: many; j_gene: TRBJ2-1; CDR3aa: CASSPLERPNNEQFF
v_gene: TRBV18; abundance: few; j_gene: TRBJ2-1; CDR3aa: CASSPQRGYEQFF
v_gene: TRBV11-2; abundance: many; j_gene: TRBJ1-6; CDR3aa: CASSIDRVSPLHF
v_gene: TRBV20-1; abundance: many; j_gene: TRBJ2-7; CDR3aa: CSARTLAEGSYEQYF
v_gene: TRBV6-5; abundance: few; j_gene: TRBJ2-1; CDR3aa: CASSYLAGGRNEQFF
v_gene: TRBV6-1; abundance: many; j_gene: TRBJ2-5; CDR3aa: CASSVDEGQETQYF
v_gene: TRBV11-3; abundance: many; j_gene: TRBJ2-3; CDR3aa: CASSRRDTTDTQYF
v_gene: TRBV18; abundance: many; j_gene: TRBJ2-1; CDR3aa: CASSPPSRYNEQFF
v_gene: TRBV20-1; abundance: many; j_gene: TRBJ2-2; CDR3aa: CSAMYKGNTGELFF
v_gene: TRBV28; abundance: -; j_gene: TRBJ2-7; CDR3aa: CASKASGPYEQYF
v_gene: TRBV6-1; abundance: many; j_gene: TRBJ1-1; CDR3aa: CACHRISDAEAFF
v_gene: TRBV25-1; abundance: -; j_gene: TRBJ2-7; CDR3aa: CASSEYIGRTIYEQYF
v_gene: TRBV3-1; abundance: few; j_gene: TRBJ1-5; CDR3aa: CASSQGTGGAGQPQHF
v_gene: TRBV5-1; abundance: many; j_gene: TRBJ2-3; CDR3aa: CASSSLRGRSTQYF
v_gene: TRBV6-5; abundance: many; j_gene: TRBJ2-7; CDR3aa: CASSYKASGSYEQYF
v_gene: TRBV28; abundance: few; j_gene: TRBJ2-6; CDR3aa: CASSFLRGSGANVLAF
v_gene: TRBV20-1; abundance: many; j_gene: TRBJ1-1; CDR3aa: CSAREEGAGTEAFF
v_gene: TRBV7-9; abundance: once; j_gene: TRBJ2-4; CDR3aa: CASSFHLVGVPENIQYF
v_gene: TRBV28; abundance: many; j_gene: TRBJ1-5; CDR3aa: CASSLEVGQGNQPQHF
v_gene: TRBV7-9; abundance: few; j_gene: TRBJ1-1; CDR3aa: CASSHSARGGNTEAFF
v_gene: TRBV6-1; abundance: -; j_gene: TRBJ1-5; CDR3aa: CASRQVGGLNQPQHF
v_gene: TRBV20-1; abundance: many; j_gene: TRBJ1-5; CDR3aa: CSARGTGQPQHF
v_gene: TRBV7-2; abundance: many; j_gene: TRBJ1-5; CDR3aa: CASSFRADNQPQHF
v_gene: TRBV7-2; abundance: many; j_gene: TRBJ1-5; CDR3aa: CASSPQQFSNQPQHF
v_gene: TRBV20-1; abundance: -; j_gene: TRBJ2-5; CDR3aa: CSASRLAHQETQYF
v_gene: TRBV7-3; abundance: many; j_gene: TRBJ2-3; CDR3aa: CATLAGGPRTDTQYF
v_gene: TRBV19; abundance: once; j_gene: TRBJ2-5; CDR3aa: CASRSVGGGETQYF
v_gene: TRBV7-2; abundance: -; j_gene: TRBJ2-2; CDR3aa: CASRVLAGATGELFF